The entry that follows covers one TCR beta chain sequence. There are 15 residues in the CDR3. The germline V and J ends were trimmed by 6 bases and 0 bases, with 12 bases remaining between them. CDR1 and CDR2 from the germline V gene are MDHEN and SYDVKM. This sample is drawn from a study of cytomegalovirus exposure and HLA in healthy donors. Looking at the study overall: An early release of data contained approximately 80 million unique TCRs, which came from HLA-typed donors.

With 60 Vbeta and 13 Jbeta primers, the PCR was carried out. Sequenced by immunoSEQ multiplex PCR; TCRdb stores in-frame clones only, minus some. The sample yields about 210,000 clones, 70% to 80% seen once. The receptor comes from a male donor in good health and CMV-seropositive. What was sequenced was PBMCs. This sequence joins TRBV28 and TRBJ1-5; possible D gene TRBD1, 6 bases. This CDR3 reads CASRSGGLSNQPQHF. As DNA, the CDR3 is TGTGCCAGCAGGTCGGGGGGGCTTAGCAATCAGCCCCAGCATTTT.